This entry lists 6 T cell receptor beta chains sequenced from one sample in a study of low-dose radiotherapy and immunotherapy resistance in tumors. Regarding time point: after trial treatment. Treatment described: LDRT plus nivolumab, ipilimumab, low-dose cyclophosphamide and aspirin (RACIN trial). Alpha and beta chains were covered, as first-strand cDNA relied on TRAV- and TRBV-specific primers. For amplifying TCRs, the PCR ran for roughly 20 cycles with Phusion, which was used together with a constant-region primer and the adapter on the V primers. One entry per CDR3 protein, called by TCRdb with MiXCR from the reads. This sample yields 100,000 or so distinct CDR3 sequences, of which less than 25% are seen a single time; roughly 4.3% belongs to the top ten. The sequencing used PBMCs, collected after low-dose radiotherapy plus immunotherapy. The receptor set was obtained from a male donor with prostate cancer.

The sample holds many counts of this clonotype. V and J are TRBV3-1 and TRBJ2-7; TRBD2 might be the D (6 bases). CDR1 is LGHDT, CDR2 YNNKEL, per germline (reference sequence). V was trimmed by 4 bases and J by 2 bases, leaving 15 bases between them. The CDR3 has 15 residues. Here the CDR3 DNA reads TGTGCCAGCAGCCCCGGGGGAACAACAACCTACGAGCAGTACTTC. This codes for CASSPGGTTTYEQYF.

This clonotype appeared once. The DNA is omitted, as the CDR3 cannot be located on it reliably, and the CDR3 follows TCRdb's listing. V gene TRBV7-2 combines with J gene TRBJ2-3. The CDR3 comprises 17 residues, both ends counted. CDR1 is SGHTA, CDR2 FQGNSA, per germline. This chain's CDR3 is CASSIYLCSVPADTQYF.

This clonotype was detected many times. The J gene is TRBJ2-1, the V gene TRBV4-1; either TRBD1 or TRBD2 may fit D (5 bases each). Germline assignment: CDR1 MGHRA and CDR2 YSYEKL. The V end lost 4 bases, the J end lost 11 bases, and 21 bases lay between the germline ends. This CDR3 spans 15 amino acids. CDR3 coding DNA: TGCGCCAGCAGCCCCTCATCCGGGACCTCGTTTCAGCAGTTCTTC. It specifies CASSPSSGTSFQQFF.

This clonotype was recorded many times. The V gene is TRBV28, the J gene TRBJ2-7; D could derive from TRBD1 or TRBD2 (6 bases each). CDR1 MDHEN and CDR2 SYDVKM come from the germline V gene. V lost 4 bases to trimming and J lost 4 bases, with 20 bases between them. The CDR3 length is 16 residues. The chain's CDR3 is CASSSHGGGTRYEQYF. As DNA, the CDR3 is TGTGCCAGCAGTTCCCACGGAGGGGGAACTAGGTACGAGCAGTACTTC.

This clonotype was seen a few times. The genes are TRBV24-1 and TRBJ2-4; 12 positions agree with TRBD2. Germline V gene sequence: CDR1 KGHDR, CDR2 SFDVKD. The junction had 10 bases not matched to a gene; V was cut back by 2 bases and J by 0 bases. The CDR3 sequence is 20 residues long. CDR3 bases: TGTGCCACCAGTGATTGGAGACTAGCGGGGGACCTACTAGCCAAAAACATTCAGTACTTC. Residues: CATSDWRLAGDLLAKNIQYF.

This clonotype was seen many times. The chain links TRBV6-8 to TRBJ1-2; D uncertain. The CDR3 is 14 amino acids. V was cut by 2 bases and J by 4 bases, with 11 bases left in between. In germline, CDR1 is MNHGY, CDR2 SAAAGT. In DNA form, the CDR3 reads TGTGCCAGCAGTTACAGGACGCACTCCTATGGCTACACCTTC. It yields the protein CASSYRTHSYGYTF.